This T cell receptor (beta chain) is from a study of molecular identifiers for immune sequencing clone quantification. The count of this clonotype is one. Its antigen is unidentified. A read error may explain this, as a much larger clone is one base away. In TCRdb, the PCR reads were re-called with MiXCR into one record per CDR3 protein. This repertoire shows some 320,000 distinct CDR3 sequences, around a fifth found once; its top ten account for more than 0.8%. This CDR3 has 14 residues. Looked up from germline, CDR1 is DFQATT and CDR2 is SNEGSKA (reference sequence). Sorting recovered naive CD8 T cells on a CD8+CD4-CCR7+CD45RA+ profile. Study results and limitations: Among effectors, clones above 20 RNA copies held over 99% of molecules; among naive cells, under 1%.

The gene calls are TRBV20-1 and TRBJ1-1, with TRBD1 identical over 10 bases. This receptor was taken from a human donor in good health. Some libraries in this study had Jurkat cell RNA spiked in. Material: naive CD8+ T cells from blood, with Jurkat cell RNA spiked in. As to subset: FACS-sorted CD8+CD4-CCR7+CD45RA+ naive T cells. The CDR3 reads CGARTRTGGPEAFF. CDR3 sequence (DNA): TGCGGTGCTAGAACCCGGACAGGGGGTCCTGAAGCTTTCTTT.